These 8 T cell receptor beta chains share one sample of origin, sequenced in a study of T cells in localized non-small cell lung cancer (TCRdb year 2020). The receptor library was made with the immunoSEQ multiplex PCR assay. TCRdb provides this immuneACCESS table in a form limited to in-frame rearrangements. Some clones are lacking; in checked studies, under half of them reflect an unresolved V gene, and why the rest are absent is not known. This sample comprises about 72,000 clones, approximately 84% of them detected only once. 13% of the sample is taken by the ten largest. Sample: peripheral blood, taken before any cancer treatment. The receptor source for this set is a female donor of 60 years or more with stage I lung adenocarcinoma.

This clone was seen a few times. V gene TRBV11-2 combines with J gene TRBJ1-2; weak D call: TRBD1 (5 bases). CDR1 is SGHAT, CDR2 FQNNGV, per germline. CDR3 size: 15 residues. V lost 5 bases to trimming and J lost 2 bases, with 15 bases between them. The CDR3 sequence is CASSPEGRGNYGYTF. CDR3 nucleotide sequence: TGTGCCAGCAGCCCCGAGGGACGGGGCAACTATGGCTACACCTTC.

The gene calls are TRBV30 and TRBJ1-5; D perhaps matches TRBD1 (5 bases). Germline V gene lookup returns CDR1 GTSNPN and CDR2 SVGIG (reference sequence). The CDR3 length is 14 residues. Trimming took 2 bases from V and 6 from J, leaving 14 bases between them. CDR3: CAWSTTNRTQPQHF. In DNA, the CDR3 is TGTGCCTGGAGTACGACAAACAGGACTCAGCCCCAGCATTTT.

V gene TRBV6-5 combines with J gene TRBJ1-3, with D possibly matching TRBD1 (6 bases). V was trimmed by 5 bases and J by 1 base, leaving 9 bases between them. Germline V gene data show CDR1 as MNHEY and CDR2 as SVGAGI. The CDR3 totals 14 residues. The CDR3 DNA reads TGTGCCAGCAGTACACAGGGTTCTGGAAACACCATATATTTT. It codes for CASSTQGSGNTIYF.

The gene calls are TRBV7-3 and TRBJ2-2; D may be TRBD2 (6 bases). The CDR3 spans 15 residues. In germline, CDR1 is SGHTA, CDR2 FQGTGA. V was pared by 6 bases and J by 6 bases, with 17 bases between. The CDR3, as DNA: TGTGCCAGCAGGTCTCCGGGAGAGAGGGCCGGGGAGCTGTTTTTT. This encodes CASRSPGERAGELFF.

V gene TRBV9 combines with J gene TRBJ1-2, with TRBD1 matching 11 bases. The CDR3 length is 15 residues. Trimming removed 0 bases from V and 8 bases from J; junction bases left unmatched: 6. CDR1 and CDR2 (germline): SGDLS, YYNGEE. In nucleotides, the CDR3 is TGTGCCAGCAGCGTAGCGGACAGGGGGCTTTACGGCTACACCTTC. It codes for CASSVADRGLYGYTF.

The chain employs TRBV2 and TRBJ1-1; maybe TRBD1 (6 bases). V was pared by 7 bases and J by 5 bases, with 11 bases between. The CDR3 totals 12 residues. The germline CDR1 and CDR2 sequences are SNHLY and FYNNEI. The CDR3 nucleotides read TGTGCCAGCATAGACAGGAGGACTGAAGCTTTCTTT. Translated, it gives CASIDRRTEAFF.

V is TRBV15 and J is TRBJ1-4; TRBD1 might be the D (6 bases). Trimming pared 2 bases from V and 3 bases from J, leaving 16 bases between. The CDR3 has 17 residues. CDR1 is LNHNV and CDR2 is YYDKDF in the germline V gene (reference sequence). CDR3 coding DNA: TGTGCCACCAGCAGATCGAAAGGACAGCCCCCTAATGAAAAACTGTTTTTT. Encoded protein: CATSRSKGQPPNEKLFF.

CDR3 bases: TGTGCCATCAGTGAGCGACAGGGGACGAACACCGGGGAGCTGTTTTTT. This encodes CAISERQGTNTGELFF. V and J are TRBV10-3 and TRBJ2-2; 8 nucleotides align to TRBD1. Germline lookup yields CDR1 ENHRY and CDR2 SYGVKD. The CDR3 has 16 amino acids. V lost 2 bases and J lost 0; bases outside the gene matches: 2.